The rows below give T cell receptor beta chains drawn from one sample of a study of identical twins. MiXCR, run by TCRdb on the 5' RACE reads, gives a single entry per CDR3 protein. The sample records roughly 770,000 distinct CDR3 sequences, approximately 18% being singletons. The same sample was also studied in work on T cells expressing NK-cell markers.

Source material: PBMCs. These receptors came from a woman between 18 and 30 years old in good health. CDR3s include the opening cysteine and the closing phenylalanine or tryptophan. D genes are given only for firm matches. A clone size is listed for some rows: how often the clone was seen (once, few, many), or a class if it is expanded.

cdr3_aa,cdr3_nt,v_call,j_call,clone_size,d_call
CASSEWMSSGANVLTF,TGTGCCAGCAGTGAATGGATGTCGTCAGGGGCCAACGTCCTGACTTTC,TRBV2,TRBJ2-6,-,-
CASSSLKGTEAFF,TGTGCCAGCAGTTCCTTGAAGGGGACTGAAGCTTTCTTT,TRBV6-6,TRBJ1-1,few,-
CASSPRGVTRDTQYF,TGTGCCAGCAGTCCACGGGGCGTCACCAGGGATACGCAGTATTTT,TRBV6-1,TRBJ2-3,-,-
CASSVRDSQETQYF,TGTGCCAGCAGTGTCCGGGACAGTCAAGAGACCCAGTACTTC,TRBV27,TRBJ2-5,-,TRBD1
CASSLGSAADSYNEQFF,TGTGCCAGCAGCTTAGGATCGGCAGCGGACTCCTACAATGAGCAGTTCTTC,TRBV7-9,TRBJ2-1,-,-
CAISESQGTNYEQYF,TGTGCCATCAGTGAGTCGCAAGGGACCAACTACGAGCAGTACTTC,TRBV10-3,TRBJ2-7,few,-
CASSLEWTGGSYNEQFF,TGCGCCAGCAGCTTGGAATGGACAGGGGGTTCCTACAATGAGCAGTTCTTC,TRBV5-1,TRBJ2-1,-,TRBD1
CSARMGQALGEQYF,TGCAGTGCTAGGATGGGACAGGCCTTAGGCGAGCAGTACTTC,TRBV20-1,TRBJ2-7,few,TRBD1
CASSLVSGASYEQYF,TGTGCCAGCAGCTTAGTGAGCGGGGCCTCCTACGAGCAGTACTTC,TRBV7-2,TRBJ2-7,few,TRBD2
CASSLAGYLADQETQYF,TGTGCCAGCAGCTTAGCCGGATATTTAGCGGACCAAGAGACCCAGTACTTC,TRBV7-8,TRBJ2-5,-,-
CASSLGLGSSYEQYF,TGCGCCAGCAGCTTGGGGTTGGGGAGCTCCTACGAGCAGTACTTC,TRBV5-1,TRBJ2-7,many,-
CSAKGQAYEQYF,TGCAGCGCCAAGGGACAGGCCTACGAGCAGTACTTC,TRBV29-1,TRBJ2-7,-,TRBD1
CSVRRELDTQYF,TGCAGCGTCAGGCGGGAGTTGGATACGCAGTATTTT,TRBV29-1,TRBJ2-3,-,TRBD2
CASSLVGQLPEAFF,TGTGCCAGCAGCTTGGTAGGACAACTGCCTGAAGCTTTCTTT,TRBV5-4,TRBJ1-1,-,-
CASSSQAGHYRGEQFF,TGTGCCAGCAGCTCTCAAGCTGGACATTACCGGGGAGAGCAGTTCTTC,TRBV7-8,TRBJ2-1,-,-
CASSFRGGRFF,TGTGCCAGCAGTTTTCGAGGAGGGCGGTTCTTC,TRBV12-3/TRBV12-4,TRBJ2-1,-,-
CASSLGLAESTDTQYF,TGCGCCAGCAGCTTGGGGCTAGCGGAAAGCACAGATACGCAGTATTTT,TRBV5-1,TRBJ2-3,many,TRBD2
CASGFRLGSNEQFF,TGTGCTAGTGGTTTCAGACTTGGTTCAAATGAGCAGTTCTTC,TRBV12-5,TRBJ2-1,-,-
CASSLFPGQSYEQYF,TGTGCCAGCAGTTTATTTCCGGGACAGTCCTACGAGCAGTACTTC,TRBV27,TRBJ2-7,-,TRBD1
CASSLGERGTQYF,TGCGCCAGCAGCTTGGGGGAAAGGGGTACGCAGTATTTT,TRBV5-1,TRBJ2-3,-,-
CASSRTGASGSYEQYF,TGCGCCAGCAGCCGCACCGGGGCTAGCGGCTCCTACGAGCAGTACTTC,TRBV4-3,TRBJ2-7,few,TRBD2
CASSRQGIVSPLHF,TGTGCCAGCAGTAGACAGGGGATAGTCTCACCCCTCCACTTT,TRBV6-1,TRBJ1-6,-,TRBD1
CASSLVGTANEQFF,TGCGCCAGCAGCTTGGTTGGGACAGCCAATGAGCAGTTCTTC,TRBV5-1,TRBJ2-1,few,TRBD1
CASSQVTGANYGYTF,TGTGCCAGCAGCCAAGTGACAGGGGCTAACTATGGCTACACCTTC,TRBV3-1,TRBJ1-2,few,TRBD1
CASSSPQGRNEQFF,TGTGCCAGCAGTTCCCCGCAGGGACGCAATGAGCAGTTCTTC,TRBV27,TRBJ2-1,-,-
CASSSTPTWLTGLDEQFF,TGTGCCAGCAGTTCAACTCCTACGTGGCTTACGGGGTTGGATGAGCAGTTCTTC,TRBV28,TRBJ2-1,-,-
CASSLMAGSDTDTQYF,TGCGCCAGCAGCTTGATGGCGGGATCCGACACAGATACGCAGTATTTT,TRBV5-1,TRBJ2-3,-,-
CASSSRLAGGSDEQFF,TGTGCCAGCAGTTCTCGACTAGCGGGAGGTTCGGATGAGCAGTTCTTC,TRBV12-3/TRBV12-4,TRBJ2-1,-,TRBD2
CASSGRQGGETQYF,TGTGCCAGCAGCGGCAGACAGGGAGGAGAGACCCAGTACTTC,TRBV11-3,TRBJ2-5,few,-